This T cell receptor (beta chain) was recorded in a study of T cell changes during pregnancy in multiple sclerosis. Germline values: CDR1 ENHRY, CDR2 SYGVKD. The V and J ends lost 0 bases and 1 base, in that order; junction bases with no gene match: 5. The CDR3 contains 19 residues. The assay was immunoSEQ multiplex PCR, and TCRdb's table has in-frame clones only and misses some. The data contain 100,000 to 150,000 clones, about 94% of them singletons. This specimen consisted of peripheral blood, obtained before pregnancy. The clonotype comes from a female donor with multiple sclerosis, enrolled in a pregnancy study. The V and J genes are TRBV10-3 and TRBJ2-1; 14 nucleotides agree with TRBD2. The CDR3 sequence: CAISESGLAGVSSYNEQFF. The CDR3 nucleotides read TGTGCCATCAGTGAGTCGGGACTAGCGGGGGTTTCTTCCTACAATGAGCAGTTCTTC.